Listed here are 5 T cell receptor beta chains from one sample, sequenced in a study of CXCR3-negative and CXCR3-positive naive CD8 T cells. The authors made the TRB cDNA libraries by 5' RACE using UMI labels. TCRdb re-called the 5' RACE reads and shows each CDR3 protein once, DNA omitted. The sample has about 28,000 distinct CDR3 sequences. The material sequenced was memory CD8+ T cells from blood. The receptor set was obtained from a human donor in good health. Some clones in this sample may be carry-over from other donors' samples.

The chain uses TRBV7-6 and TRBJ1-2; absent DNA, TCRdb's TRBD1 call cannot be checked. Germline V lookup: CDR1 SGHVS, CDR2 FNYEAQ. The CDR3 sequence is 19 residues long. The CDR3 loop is CASSPGTGRPRILDYGYTF. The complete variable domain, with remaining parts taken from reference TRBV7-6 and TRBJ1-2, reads GAGVSQSPRYKVTKRGQDVALRCDPISGHVSLYWYRQALGQGPEFLTYFNYEAQQDKSGLPNDRFSAERPEGSISTLTIQRTEQRDSAMYRCASSPGTGRPRILDYGYTFGSGTRLTVV.

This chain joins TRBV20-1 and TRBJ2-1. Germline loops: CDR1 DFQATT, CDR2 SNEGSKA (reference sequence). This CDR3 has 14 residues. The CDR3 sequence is CSARDYRTNNEQFF.

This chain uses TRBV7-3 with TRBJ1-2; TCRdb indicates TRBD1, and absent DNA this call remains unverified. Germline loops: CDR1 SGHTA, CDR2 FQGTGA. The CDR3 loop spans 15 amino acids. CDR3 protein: CASSLEGQGNYGYTF.

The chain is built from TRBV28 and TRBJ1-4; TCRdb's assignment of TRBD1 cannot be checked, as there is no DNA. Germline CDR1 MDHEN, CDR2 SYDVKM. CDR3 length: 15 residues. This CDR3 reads CASSPRDSLNEKLFF. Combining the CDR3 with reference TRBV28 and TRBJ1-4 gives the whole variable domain DVKVTQSSRYLVKRTGEKVFLECVQDMDHENMFWYRQDPGLGLRLIYFSYDVKMKEKGDIPEGYSVSREKKERFSLILESASTNQTSMYLCASSPRDSLNEKLFFGSGTQLSVL.

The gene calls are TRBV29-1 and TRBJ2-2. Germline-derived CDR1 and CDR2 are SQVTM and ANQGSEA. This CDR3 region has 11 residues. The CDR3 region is CSVLSTGELFF.